The rows below give T cell receptor beta chains drawn from one sample of a study of long-term antiretroviral therapy in people with HIV. TCRdb's table, derived via immunoSEQ multiplex PCR, lists solely in-frame clones and lacks some. The profile covers tens of thousands of clones, with about 82% appearing a single time and around 10% taken by the ten largest. The starting material was unsorted PBMCs, obtained 0.8 years before starting antiretroviral therapy. These receptor sequences come from a man between 18 and 29 years old with HIV. The CDR3 runs from the conserved cysteine through the conserved F or W. A D gene is named only where the DNA matches it firmly. The listing skips clone size in some rows; elsewhere it reads once, few, many or a size class.

D: .
V: TRBV5-6
J: TRBJ2-5
size: .
DNA: TGTGCCAGCAGCTTATTACAGGGAGGAGAGACCCAGTACTTC
CDR3: CASSLLQGGETQYF

D: .
V: TRBV15
J: TRBJ1-2
size: .
DNA: TGTGCCACCAGCAGCCGTAAAACTGGGGATCGTGGCTACACCTTC
CDR3: CATSSRKTGDRGYTF

D: .
V: TRBV30
J: TRBJ1-5
size: .
DNA: TGTGCCTGGAGTGTACCGCGGGGGGGCCGACAGCCCCAGCATTTT
CDR3: CAWSVPRGGRQPQHF

D: .
V: TRBV10-2
J: TRBJ1-2
size: .
DNA: TGCGCCAGCAGTGAGTCGAAAGTTCCTGGCTACACCTTC
CDR3: CASSESKVPGYTF

D: TRBD2
V: TRBV28
J: TRBJ2-1
size: once
DNA: TGTGCCAGCAGGGGAGCTAGCGGGAACAATGAGCAGTTCTTC
CDR3: CASRGASGNNEQFF

D: .
V: TRBV9
J: TRBJ1-5
size: .
DNA: TGTGCCAGCAGCGTAGATGAATCCTCGAATCAGCCCCAGCATTTT
CDR3: CASSVDESSNQPQHF

D: .
V: TRBV19
J: TRBJ2-7
size: .
DNA: TGTGCCAGTAGTGGGGCGGACACGAGCTCCTACGAGCAGTACTTC
CDR3: CASSGADTSSYEQYF

D: TRBD1
V: TRBV5-6
J: TRBJ1-2
size: few
DNA: TGTGCCAGCAGCCAGGACAGGGAGGGCGGCTACACCTTC
CDR3: CASSQDREGGYTF

D: .
V: TRBV2
J: TRBJ1-1
size: .
DNA: TGTGCCAGCAGTGTGTTCGGGGGGATGAACACTGAAGCTTTCTTT
CDR3: CASSVFGGMNTEAFF

D: .
V: TRBV29-1
J: TRBJ2-7
size: .
DNA: TGCAGCGTAAGGGACGTAGGCTCCTACGAGCAGTACTTC
CDR3: CSVRDVGSYEQYF

D: .
V: TRBV14
J: TRBJ2-5
size: .
DNA: TGTGCCAGCAGCCACCCTAGACACCGTTCAAGAGGGGCCCAGTACTTC
CDR3: CASSHPRHRSRGAQYF

D: TRBD2
V: TRBV7-9
J: TRBJ2-2
size: .
DNA: TGTGCCAGCAGCCACGGACTAGCGGGACACACCGGGGAGCTGTTTTTT
CDR3: CASSHGLAGHTGELFF

D: .
V: TRBV9
J: TRBJ2-7
size: .
DNA: TGTGCCAGCAGCTCAGAGGAGGACGAGCAGTACTTC
CDR3: CASSSEEDEQYF

D: TRBD2
V: TRBV27
J: TRBJ2-6
size: .
DNA: TGTGCCAGCAGTTCCGGACGGGAGGGAGGGGCCAACGTCCTGACTTTC
CDR3: CASSSGREGGANVLTF

D: TRBD2
V: TRBV7-6
J: TRBJ2-3
size: .
DNA: TGTGCCAGCAGCTTAGCAGGGACTAGCGGGGGCACAGATACGCAGTATTTT
CDR3: CASSLAGTSGGTDTQYF

D: .
V: TRBV7-2
J: TRBJ2-7
size: .
DNA: TGTGCCAGCAGCTTCCGGGACACCACCCAAGGGAACTCCTACGAGCAGTACTTC
CDR3: CASSFRDTTQGNSYEQYF

D: .
V: TRBV4-3
J: TRBJ2-7
size: .
DNA: TGCGCCAGCAGCCAAGATACGGGCAGCCGATTATACGAGCAGTACTTC
CDR3: CASSQDTGSRLYEQYF

D: .
V: TRBV6-1
J: TRBJ1-5
size: .
DNA: TGTGCCAGCAGTGAGCAGGGGTCGAGTGGCAATCAGCCCCAGCATTTT
CDR3: CASSEQGSSGNQPQHF

D: .
V: TRBV4-3
J: TRBJ2-6
size: .
DNA: TGCGCCAGCAGCCAAGATCCGCCCTCTGGGGCCAACGTCCTGACTTTC
CDR3: CASSQDPPSGANVLTF

D: .
V: TRBV19
J: TRBJ1-1
size: .
DNA: TGTGCCAGTAGTCTGGCCCGGACCCATGAAGCTTTCTTT
CDR3: CASSLARTHEAFF

D: .
V: TRBV19
J: TRBJ1-1
size: .
DNA: TGTGCCAGTAGTATCGGCGGGGGCGCGGGCGCTGAAGCTTTCTTT
CDR3: CASSIGGGAGAEAFF

D: TRBD2
V: TRBV7-3
J: TRBJ2-1
size: .
DNA: TGTGCCAGCAGCCTAGCGGCCTCCTACAATGAGCAGTTCTTC
CDR3: CASSLAASYNEQFF

D: .
V: TRBV27
J: TRBJ2-7
size: .
DNA: TGTGCCAGCAGTTTAAGGTTCCAGAGCTTCAGCTCCTACGAGCAGTACTTC
CDR3: CASSLRFQSFSSYEQYF

D: .
V: TRBV28
J: TRBJ2-7
size: .
DNA: TGTGCCAGCAGTTGGCGGCCGGACGAGCAGTACTTC
CDR3: CASSWRPDEQYF

D: TRBD1
V: TRBV6-5
J: TRBJ2-7
size: medium-sized
DNA: TGTGCCAGCAGTTCGGATCCGACAGGGACCTACGAGCAGTACTTC
CDR3: CASSSDPTGTYEQYF

D: .
V: TRBV2
J: TRBJ1-1
size: .
DNA: TGTGCCAGCAGTGAAGCATATAAGAGGGAAGCTTTCTTT
CDR3: CASSEAYKREAFF

D: TRBD1
V: TRBV10-2
J: TRBJ1-1
size: .
DNA: TGCGCCAGCAGTGAAACAGGGGGAACCACTGAAGCTTTCTTT
CDR3: CASSETGGTTEAFF

D: .
V: TRBV6-5
J: TRBJ1-2
size: .
DNA: TGTGCCAGCAGTTCGGGCTATGGCTACACCTTC
CDR3: CASSSGYGYTF

D: TRBD1
V: TRBV28
J: TRBJ1-4
size: .
DNA: TGTGCCACCGAGGGGGCAAATGAAAAACTGTTTTTT
CDR3: CATEGANEKLFF

D: .
V: TRBV6-4
J: TRBJ1-1
size: .
DNA: TGTGCCAGCCCGTCGCAAGGCCATGGCCCCACTGAAGCTTTCTTT
CDR3: CASPSQGHGPTEAFF

D: TRBD2
V: TRBV18
J: TRBJ2-1
size: .
DNA: TGTGCCAGCTCGCCGGGACTAGCGGGACCTCATCCGGGGGAGCAGTTCTTC
CDR3: CASSPGLAGPHPGEQFF

D: TRBD2
V: TRBV30
J: TRBJ2-3
size: .
DNA: TGTGCCTGGCAACTAGCGGGGGGGCCTGCAGATACGCAGTATTTT
CDR3: CAWQLAGGPADTQYF